The clone carrying this TCR beta chain was seen a handful of times. The antigen remains undetermined. RNA transcripts yielded amplified TCR beta CDR3 regions. The workflow started with a first-round RT-PCR run with HTBI primers and then moved on to a second-round multiplex PCR. From the multiplex PCR reads, TCRdb called clonotypes with MiXCR, one entry per CDR3 protein. The top ten hold 1.6% of the sample, which has about 400,000 distinct CDR3 sequences, around 17% seen once. The data are from a study of Graves' ophthalmopathy and Graves' hyperthyroidism. Study at large: Untreated patients at initial diagnosis provided peripheral blood. Study conclusions and caveats: A classifier, a 13-signature model, separated ophthalmopathy from stable hyperthyroidism with approximately 87% sensitivity and about 81% specificity. Blood samples also showed most expanded thyroid clonotypes exceeding 0.001 frequency. Forecasting of ophthalmopathy progression by the model achieved around 68% sensitivity and 72% to 85% specificity.

The germline gives CDR1 SGHAT, CDR2 FQDESV (reference sequence). The CDR3 covers 17 residues. Trimming took 1 base from V and 0 from J, leaving 13 bases between them. The clonotype originates from a woman aged 18 to 35 with Graves' ophthalmopathy. This rearrangement joins TRBV11-1 to TRBJ1-5, with unresolved D. What was sequenced was peripheral blood. The CDR3 bases are TGTGCCAGCAGCTTAGACGGACGGTGGGGTAGCAATCAGCCCCAGCATTTT. It codes for CASSLDGRWGSNQPQHF. Full variable domain (rest looked up from reference TRBV11-1 and TRBJ1-5): EAEVAQSPRYKITEKSQAVAFWCDPISGHATLYWYRQILGQGPELLVQFQDESVVDDSQLPKDRFSAERLKGVDSTLKIQPAELGDSAMYLCASSLDGRWGSNQPQHFGDGTRLSIL.